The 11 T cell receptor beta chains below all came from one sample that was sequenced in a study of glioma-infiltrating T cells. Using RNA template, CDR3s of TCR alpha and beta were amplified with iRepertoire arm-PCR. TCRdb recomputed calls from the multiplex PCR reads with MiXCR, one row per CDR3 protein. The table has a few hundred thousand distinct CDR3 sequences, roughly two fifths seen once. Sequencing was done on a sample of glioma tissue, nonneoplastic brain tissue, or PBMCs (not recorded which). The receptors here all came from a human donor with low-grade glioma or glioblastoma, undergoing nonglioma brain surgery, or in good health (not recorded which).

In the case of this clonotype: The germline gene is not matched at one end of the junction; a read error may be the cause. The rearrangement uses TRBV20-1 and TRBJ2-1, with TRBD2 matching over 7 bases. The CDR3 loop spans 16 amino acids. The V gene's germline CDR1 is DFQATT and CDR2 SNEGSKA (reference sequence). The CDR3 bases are TGCAGTGGTAGAGATCTTTGGCGGGAGAGGAACAATGAGCAGTTCTTC. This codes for CSGRDLWRERNNEQFF.

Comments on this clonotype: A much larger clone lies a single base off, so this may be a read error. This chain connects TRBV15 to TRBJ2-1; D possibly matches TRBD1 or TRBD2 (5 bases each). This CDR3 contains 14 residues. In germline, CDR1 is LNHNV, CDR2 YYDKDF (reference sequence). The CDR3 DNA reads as TGTGCCACCAGCCGATACGACCGACGCAGGGAGCAGTCCTTC. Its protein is CATSRYDRRREQSF.

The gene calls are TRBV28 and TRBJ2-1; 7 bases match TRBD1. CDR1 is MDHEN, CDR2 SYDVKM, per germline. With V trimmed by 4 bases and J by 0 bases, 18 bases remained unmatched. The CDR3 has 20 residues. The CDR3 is CASSSGTLRKDRSSYNEQFF. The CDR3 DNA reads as TGTGCCAGCAGTTCAGGAACCCTCAGGAAGGACAGGAGCTCCTACAATGAGCAGTTCTTC.

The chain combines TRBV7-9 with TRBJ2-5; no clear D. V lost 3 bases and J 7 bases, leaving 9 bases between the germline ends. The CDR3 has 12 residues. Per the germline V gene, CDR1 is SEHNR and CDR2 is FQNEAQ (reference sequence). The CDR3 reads CASSFWEGTQYF. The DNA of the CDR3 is TGTGCCAGCAGCTTCTGGGAAGGGACCCAGTACTTC. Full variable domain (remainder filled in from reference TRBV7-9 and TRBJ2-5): DTGVSQNPRHKITKRGQNVTFRCDPISEHNRLYWYRQTLGQGPEFLTYFQNEAQLEKSRLLSDRFSAERPKGSFSTLEIQRTEQGDSAMYLCASSFWEGTQYFGPGTRLLVL.

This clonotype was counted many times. Written as DNA, the CDR3 is TGTGCCACCAGCAGAGTTCGGCAGGGGGGACAGCCCCAGCATTTT. Protein product: CATSRVRQGGQPQHF. The chain is built from TRBV15 and TRBJ1-5, with 7 bases identical to TRBD1. The CDR3 contains 15 residues. The V gene's germline CDR1 is LNHNV and CDR2 YYDKDF (reference sequence). V dropped 1 base and J dropped 7; count of bases not matched to a gene: 7.

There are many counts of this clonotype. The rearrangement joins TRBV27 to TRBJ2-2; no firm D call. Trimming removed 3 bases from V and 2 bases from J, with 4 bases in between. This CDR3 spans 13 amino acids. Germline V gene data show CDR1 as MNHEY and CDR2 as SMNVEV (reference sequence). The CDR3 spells CASSLYNTGELFF. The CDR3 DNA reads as TGTGCCAGCAGTTTGTACAACACCGGGGAGCTGTTTTTT.

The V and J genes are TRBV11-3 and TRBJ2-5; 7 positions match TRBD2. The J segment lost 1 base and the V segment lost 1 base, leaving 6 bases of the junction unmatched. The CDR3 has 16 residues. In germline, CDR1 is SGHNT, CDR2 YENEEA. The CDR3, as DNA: TGTGCCAGCAGCTTAGGCACACTAGCGACCCAAGAGACCCAGTACTTC. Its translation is CASSLGTLATQETQYF.

The CDR3 DNA sequence: TGTGCCAGCAGCTTTGGGACAGGGTTGGGGGGAAACACCATATATTTT. Protein sequence: CASSFGTGLGGNTIYF. This chain joins TRBV7-9 and TRBJ1-3, with 9 bases matching TRBD1. Germline V CDR1 and CDR2: SEHNR, FQNEAQ (reference sequence). The CDR3 spans 16 residues. V lost 3 bases and J lost 4; bases outside the gene matches: 7.

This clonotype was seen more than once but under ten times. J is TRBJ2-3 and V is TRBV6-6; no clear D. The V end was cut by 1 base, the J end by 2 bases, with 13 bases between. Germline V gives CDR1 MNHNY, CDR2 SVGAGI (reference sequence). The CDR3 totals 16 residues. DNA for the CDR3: TGTGCCAGCAGTTACTTTGGCCCTCCTTACACAGATACGCAGTATTTT. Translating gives CASSYFGPPYTDTQYF.

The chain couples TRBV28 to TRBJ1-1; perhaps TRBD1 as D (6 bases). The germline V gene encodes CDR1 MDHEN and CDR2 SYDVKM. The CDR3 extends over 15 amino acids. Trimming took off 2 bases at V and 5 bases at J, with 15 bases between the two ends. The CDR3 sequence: CASSLEAGVGTEAFF. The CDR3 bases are TGTGCCAGCAGTTTAGAGGCAGGGGTTGGTACTGAAGCTTTCTTT.

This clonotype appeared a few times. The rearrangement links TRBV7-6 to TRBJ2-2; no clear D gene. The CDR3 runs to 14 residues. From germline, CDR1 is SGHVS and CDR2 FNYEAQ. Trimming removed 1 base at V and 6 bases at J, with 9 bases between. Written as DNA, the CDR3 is TGTGCCAGCAGCTTAGTGCAGAGTGCCGGGGAGCTGTTTTTT. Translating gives CASSLVQSAGELFF.